This TCR beta chain was recovered during a study of identical twins. TCRdb called the 5' RACE reads again in MiXCR, with one record for every CDR3 protein. The data show about 790,000 distinct CDR3 sequences, about 18% seen once. Study-level points and caveats: Monozygotic twins shared more out-of-frame TCR alpha than recombination models predicted.

Worth noting for this clonotype: Its antigen is currently unknown.

Unmatched junction bases numbered 9, after V lost 0 bases and J lost 6 bases. This CDR3 has 15 residues. Germline V gives CDR1 DFQATT, CDR2 SNEGSKA (reference sequence). In addition, the sample was reused for a study of T cells expressing NK-cell markers. As reported in that work: The study drew TCR beta repertoires from sorted CD3+CD56+NKG2C+, CD3+CD56+NKG2C- and CD3+CD56-NKG2C+ T cells. Dominance of the CD3+CD56-NKG2C+ fraction by these clonotypes also held in a few donors.

Material: PBMCs. The receptor comes from a woman under 30 in good health. The V gene is TRBV20-1, the J gene TRBJ2-7; 9 bases fit TRBD1. The CDR3, as DNA: TGCAGTGCTAGAGATAGAACAGGGGGCAGGAGCGAGCAGTACTTC. Its translation is CSARDRTGGRSEQYF.